This TCR beta chain originates from a study of regulatory T cells in long-lasting Graves disease. General observations from the study: Those with persistent disease had in common more public clonotypes (about 3,000) than new patients (approximately 970).

Note on this clonotype: The antigen remains undetermined.

Assembly of TCR beta libraries relied on iRepertoire HTBI primers together with Arm-PCR of CDR3 regions. MiXCR, applied by TCRdb to the multiplex PCR reads, yields one record per CDR3 protein. The sample records about 620,000 distinct CDR3 sequences, about 15% being singletons. There are 14 residues in the CDR3. The junction had 7 bases not matched to a gene; V was cut back by 6 bases and J by 5 bases. Germline values: CDR1 MDHEN, CDR2 SYDVKM. Time point reported: newly diagnosed GD, antithyroid drugs for less than 3 months. RNA isolated from PBMCs was used to make the TCR library. American Thyroid Association guidelines defined Graves' disease diagnosis. All patients originated from an endocrinology department located in Xi'an, China. This same sample was also taken into another study, of T cells in Graves' hyperthyroidism and ophthalmopathy. That paper adds: Stable hyperthyroidism was told apart from ophthalmopathy by a model built on 13 V-J features.

The chain has TRBV28 and TRBJ2-3; 8 nucleotides match TRBD1. The material was peripheral blood mononuclear cells (PBMCs), obtained at new diagnosis, from a patient treated with antithyroid drugs. The TCR was taken from a woman aged 25-40 years with Graves disease. As DNA, the CDR3 is TGTGCCAGCAGCCGACAGGGGACCAAAGATACGCAGTATTTT. Residues: CASSRQGTKDTQYF.